The 13 T cell receptor beta chains below all came from one sample that was sequenced in a study of blood T cell repertoires in COVID-19. The protocol was immunoSEQ multiplex PCR, while the TCRdb copy is restricted to in-frame clones and leaves out a portion. The table lists more than 60,000 clones, about four fifths of them singletons. Material: peripheral blood. These receptors originate from a woman of 80 years or more with acute or convalescent COVID-19.

The V gene is TRBV24-1, the J gene TRBJ2-4; maybe TRBD2 (6 bases). V lost 9 bases and J 4 bases, leaving 21 bases between the germline ends. CDR3 length: 16 amino acids. CDR1 KGHDR and CDR2 SFDVKD come from the germline V gene. DNA for the CDR3: TGTGCCACCCGGGGGTGTCCTCCCAGGTGGAAAAACATTCAGTACTTC. Amino acids: CATRGCPPRWKNIQYF.

The chain employs TRBV11-2 and TRBJ2-1, with a weak D call TRBD1 (6 bases). The germline V gene encodes CDR1 SGHAT and CDR2 FQNNGV. Trimming took off 6 bases at V and 6 bases at J, with 9 bases between the two ends. The CDR3 is 12 residues long. CDR3 sequence: CASSTQGNEQFF. Here the CDR3 DNA reads TGTGCCAGCAGTACACAGGGCAATGAGCAGTTCTTC.

This clone has a single count. The chain is built from TRBV5-1 and TRBJ1-2; 8 nucleotides line up with TRBD1. Losses at the gene ends were 6 bases for V and 7 bases for J; bases not matched to a gene: 14. Germline values: CDR1 SGHRS, CDR2 YFSETQ. This CDR3 is 15 amino acids long. CDR3 sequence (DNA): TGCGCCAGCACCCAACAGGGGGGATTGGACGGTGGCTACACCTTC. It encodes CASTQQGGLDGGYTF.

This chain uses TRBV7-2 with TRBJ2-1; 11 bases match TRBD2. This CDR3 has 14 amino acids. The V and J ends lost 5 bases and 9 bases, in that order; junction bases with no gene match: 6. Germline values: CDR1 SGHTA, CDR2 FQGNSA. The CDR3 DNA is TGTGCCAGCAGCCAACTAGCGGGAGTAGGTGAGCAGTTCTTC. Its protein is CASSQLAGVGEQFF.

J is TRBJ2-1 and V is TRBV7-2, with D unresolved. V was trimmed by 4 bases and J by 2 bases, leaving 9 bases between them. CDR3 length equals 14 residues. Germline loops: CDR1 SGHTA, CDR2 FQGNSA. The CDR3 nucleotides are TGTGCCAGCAGCTCAATAGCTGCCTACAATGAGCAGTTCTTC. It is translated as CASSSIAAYNEQFF.

This clone was observed a handful of times. This chain uses TRBV7-2 with TRBJ2-2; weak D call: TRBD1 (5 bases). Germline V lookup: CDR1 SGHTA, CDR2 FQGNSA. CDR3 length: 15 amino acids. V lost 5 bases and J 12 bases, leaving 22 bases between the germline ends. CDR3: CASSPGQPSLGKLFF. The CDR3 DNA follows: TGTGCCAGCAGCCCCGGACAACCTTCGCTGGGGAAGCTGTTTTTT.

The V and J genes are TRBV2 and TRBJ2-7, with 7 positions matching TRBD1. The CDR3 is 13 residues long. The ends lost 7 bases at V and 0 bases at J; junction bases unmatched: 3. The germline V gene encodes CDR1 SNHLY and CDR2 FYNNEI. The CDR3 protein is CASIRDSSYEQYF. The CDR3 DNA sequence: TGTGCCAGCATCAGGGACAGCTCCTACGAGCAGTACTTC.

The V call is TRBV9, the J call TRBJ2-2; D remains ambiguous. Germline V gene data show CDR1 as SGDLS and CDR2 as YYNGEE. CDR3 length: 14 amino acids. With 0 bases removed from V and 3 bases from J, the gap between germline ends came to 6 bases. Here the CDR3 DNA reads TGTGCCAGCAGCGTAGCGCTAGACACCGGGGAGCTGTTTTTT. Translation: CASSVALDTGELFF.

The chain recombines TRBV6-5 with TRBJ1-6; D perhaps matches TRBD1 (6 bases). Germline lookup yields CDR1 MNHEY and CDR2 SVGAGI. Trimming took 7 bases from V and 0 from J, leaving 10 bases between them. The CDR3 has 15 amino acids. CDR3 nucleotide sequence: TGTGCCAGCATGGGGGCCGGCTCCTATAATTCACCCCTCCACTTT. Translation gives CASMGAGSYNSPLHF.

The chain is built from TRBV28 and TRBJ2-5; TRBD1 might be the D (10 bases). The germline V gene has CDR1 MDHEN and CDR2 SYDVKM. V lost 3 bases and J 3 bases, leaving 26 bases between the germline ends. The CDR3 spans 19 residues. DNA for the CDR3: TGTGCCAGCAGTTTGGACAGGGGGACTAGCTGGTCGTTAGAAGAGACCCAGTACTTC. Amino acids: CASSLDRGTSWSLEETQYF.

The chain recombines TRBV18 with TRBJ2-5; D remains ambiguous. V gave up 2 bases and J gave up 1 base, with 14 bases separating them. CDR1 and CDR2 (germline): KGHSH, LQKENI. CDR3 length: 16 amino acids. CDR3 in amino acids: CASSPGWSIRQETQYF. The CDR3 DNA sequence: TGTGCCAGCTCACCAGGTTGGTCTATCCGCCAAGAGACCCAGTACTTC.

In DNA form, the CDR3 reads TGTGCCAGCAGCCAGGCTGGGGGAGGGAGGGATGAGCAGTTCTTC. Encoded protein: CASSQAGGGRDEQFF. The rearrangement uses TRBV5-4 and TRBJ2-1; 7 nucleotides match TRBD2. The CDR3 has 15 amino acids. J gave up 8 bases and V 4 bases, and 12 bases lay outside the gene matches. The germline V gene has CDR1 SGHNT and CDR2 YYREEE (reference sequence).

The V call is TRBV7-9, the J call TRBJ1-4; 9 bases map to TRBD1. The CDR3 covers 20 residues. From germline, CDR1 is SEHNR and CDR2 FQNEAQ (reference sequence). V lost 5 bases, J lost 0 bases, and 16 bases stayed unmatched. This CDR3 reads CASSRGAGQGQSATNEKLFF. CDR3 nucleotides: TGTGCCAGCAGCAGAGGGGCGGGACAGGGTCAGTCGGCAACTAATGAAAAACTGTTTTTT.